The T cell receptor beta chain under discussion was sequenced for a study of CD4 T cells in relation to SARS-CoV-2 and coronaviruses. Findings of the study overall: Culture-expanded clones reflect memory recall rather than primary priming during culture.

The V gene's germline CDR1 is KGHDR and CDR2 SFDVKD. The germline V and J ends were trimmed by 4 bases and 0 bases, with 9 bases remaining between them. The CDR3 contains 14 residues. On this clone itself: Its matching antigen is unknown.

CD4+ T cells from unexposed donors were obtained before the COVID-19 pandemic (2011-2018). Uncultured naive and memory CD4+ T cells supplied DNA for deep TCR-beta sequencing. Sequenced by immunoSEQ multiplex PCR; TCRdb stores in-frame clones only, minus some. Here the sample spans about 68,000 clones, over 85% being singletons. The chain couples TRBV24-1 to TRBJ2-7; D gene unclear. The source is a human donor in good health. Sequences were obtained from naive CD4+ T cells from PBMCs. Subset described: naive CD4+ T cells isolated by negative enrichment. In DNA, the CDR3 is TGTGCCACCAGTGACCCCCGCTCCTCCTACGAGCAGTACTTC. Its protein is CATSDPRSSYEQYF.